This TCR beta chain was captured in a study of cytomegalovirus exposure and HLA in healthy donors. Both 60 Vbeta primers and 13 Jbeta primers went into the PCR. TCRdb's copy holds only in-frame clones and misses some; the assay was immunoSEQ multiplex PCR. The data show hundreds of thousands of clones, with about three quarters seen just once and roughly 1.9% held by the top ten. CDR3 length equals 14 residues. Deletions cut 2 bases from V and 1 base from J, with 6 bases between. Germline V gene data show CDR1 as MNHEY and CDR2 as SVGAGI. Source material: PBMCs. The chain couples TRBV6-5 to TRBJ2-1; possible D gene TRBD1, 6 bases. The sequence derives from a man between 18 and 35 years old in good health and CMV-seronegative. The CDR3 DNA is TGTGCCAGCAGTTACACAGGGTCCTACAATGAGCAGTTCTTC. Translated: CASSYTGSYNEQFF.